This TCR beta chain was identified in a study of immune heterogeneity within non-small cell lung tumors. For the study at large: Histologically, several tumors were squamous cell carcinomas and nine to ten were non-squamous carcinomas. The remaining 1 tumor was not otherwise specified. Study conclusions and caveats: For local T-cell clonality, the correlation with local tumor mutational burden was moderate but significant (R roughly 0.34). Identical dominant CDR3 beta clonotypes were found recurring across a patient's tumor sites, along with site-unique high-frequency clones.

As regards this clonotype: Its cognate antigen is unknown.

At around 600 ng per sample, bulk tumor genomic DNA provided the template. Collection of several biopsies per primary tumor, spaced far apart, took place during surgery. Newly diagnosed with untreated non-small cell lung cancer, the patients underwent curative surgery. Samples were obtained from newly diagnosed non-small cell lung cancer patients who were having surgery with curative intent. Multiplex PCR (32 V and 13 J primers) was used to amplify the TCR beta CDR3. TCRdb reprocessed the multiplex PCR reads with MiXCR, giving one entry per CDR3 protein. This sample has 10,000 to 11,000 distinct CDR3 sequences, with about a fifth found just once. This sequence originates from a man in his 60s with non-small cell lung cancer. Input material: lung tumor tissue.

In nucleotides, the CDR3 is TGTGCCAGCAGCCCGGGCCGGTTGAATGAGCAGTTCTTC. It is translated as CASSPGRLNEQFF. The rearrangement uses TRBV11-3 and TRBJ2-1; D unclear. Deletions cut 5 bases from V and 7 bases from J, with 12 bases between. The CDR3 has 13 amino acids. The germline CDR1 and CDR2 sequences are SGHNT and YENEEA.